This T cell receptor (beta chain) was sequenced during a study of CD8 T cells in Susac syndrome (dated by TCRdb to between 2018 and 2021). About the full investigation: Whether CD8+ T cell activation and differentiation in Susac syndrome was antigen driven was tested using repertoire sequencing. CD8+ T cell repertoire clonality was compared between 12 healthy donors, approximately 14 Susac syndrome patients and 15 multiple sclerosis patients.

RNA was extracted using the RNeasy kit, and roughly 0.45 to 1 microgram was reverse transcribed with random hexamers. TCR beta CDR3 regions were amplified with the immunoSEQ multiplex PCR assay covering 54 Vbeta and 13 Jbeta segments. To correct PCR amplification bias, a synthetic template baseline was used for both primer optimization and computational correction. On the study's bioinformatics: Reads were annotated to V, D and J genes per IMGT and analyzed with immunoSEQ Analyzer, keeping only productive sequences. To calculate clonality, Shannon entropy was normalized by log2 of the number of productive unique sequences and then subtracted from one. Public and private clones were assessed among the 100 most prevalent clones of each patient and control. Clones were defined as Susac-specific when absent from the healthy and MS cohorts, from fewer than 1,200 published viral clones and from other ImmuneACCESS disease sequences. TCRdb itself trimmed the public reads at Q25 with fastp, ran MiXCR and retained productive beta chains. Each entry merges the rows of one CDR3 protein and shows their most common DNA and genes. TCRdb, not the original authors, processed these V and J calls. This sample comprises a few hundred thousand distinct CDR3 sequences, around 89% of them detected only once. The top ten clones comprise under 0.2% of the sample.

Regarding this clonotype: Its target antigen remains unknown. Base qualities are not at hand, and no much larger clone is one base apart.

High-throughput TCR beta sequencing profiled peripheral blood CD8+ and CD4+ T cells from healthy donors, Susac syndrome patients and multiple sclerosis patients. The multiple sclerosis controls were treatment-naive patients who had stable or active relapsing-remitting disease and met the revised McDonald criteria. Bulk CD8+ and CD4+ T cells were purified by magnetic negative isolation, while CD8+ TEMRA cells were enriched using FACS. Blood was drawn into EDTA tubes, processed within 24 hours, and PBMCs were isolated by density gradient centrifugation. PBMCs intended for TCR sequencing were frozen in liquid nitrogen and were later thawed in a 37 degrees C water bath. The sorted or isolated CD4+, CD8+ and CD8+ TEMRA cells had a purity of 90% or higher. Paper-wide results and their limitations: The study acknowledged that relatively few individuals were included in the TCR sequencing and HLA analysis.

V has 6 bases trimmed and J has 1 base trimmed; junction bases matching no gene number 7. CDR1 and CDR2 are drawn from the germline V gene: MNHNS, SASEGT. From its cysteine to its phenylalanine, the CDR3 spans 16 amino acids. Only the CDR3 region is kept as DNA, spanning 48 bases read in frame from base 1. Sequencing was carried out using CD8+ T cells from PBMCs. The clonotype comes from a human donor with multiple sclerosis. The chain joins TRBV6-1 to TRBJ2-5; 11 nucleotides in the junction match TRBD2. The CDR3 region reads CASRESGLAVQETQYF. The DNA is TGTGCCAGCAGGGAGTCGGGACTAGCGGTCCAAGAGACCCAGTACTTC.